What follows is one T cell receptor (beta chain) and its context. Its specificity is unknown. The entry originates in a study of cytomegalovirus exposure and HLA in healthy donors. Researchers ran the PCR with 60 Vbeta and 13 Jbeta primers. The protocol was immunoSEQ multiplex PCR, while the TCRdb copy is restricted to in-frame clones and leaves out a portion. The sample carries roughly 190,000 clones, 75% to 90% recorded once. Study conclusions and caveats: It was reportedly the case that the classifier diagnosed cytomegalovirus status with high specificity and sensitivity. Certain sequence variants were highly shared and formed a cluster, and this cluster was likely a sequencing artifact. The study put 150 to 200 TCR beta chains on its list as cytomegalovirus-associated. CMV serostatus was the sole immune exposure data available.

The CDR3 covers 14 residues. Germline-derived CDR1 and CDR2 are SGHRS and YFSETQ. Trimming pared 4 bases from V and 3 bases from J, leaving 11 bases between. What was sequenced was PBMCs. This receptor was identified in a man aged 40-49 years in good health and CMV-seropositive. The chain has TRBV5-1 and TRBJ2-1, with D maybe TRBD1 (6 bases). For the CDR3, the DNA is TGCGCCAGCAGCGTGAAGGGGGTCTACAATGAGCAGTTCTTC. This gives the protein CASSVKGVYNEQFF.